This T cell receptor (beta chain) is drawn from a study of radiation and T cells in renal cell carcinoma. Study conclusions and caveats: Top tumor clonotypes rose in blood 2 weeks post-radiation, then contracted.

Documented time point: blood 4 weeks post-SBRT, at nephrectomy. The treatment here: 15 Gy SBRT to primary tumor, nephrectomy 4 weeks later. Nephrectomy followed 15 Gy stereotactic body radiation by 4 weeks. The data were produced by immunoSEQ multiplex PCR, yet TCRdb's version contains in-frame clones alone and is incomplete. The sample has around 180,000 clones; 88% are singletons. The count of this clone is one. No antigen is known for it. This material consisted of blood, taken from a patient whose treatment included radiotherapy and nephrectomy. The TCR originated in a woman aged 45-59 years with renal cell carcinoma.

The CDR3 DNA is TGCAGCGTTGAAGAGGCACAGGGAAGGACAGATACGCAGTATTTT. It yields the protein CSVEEAQGRTDTQYF. The V call is TRBV29-1, the J call TRBJ2-3, with a tentative D call TRBD1 (6 bases). Germline CDR1 is SQVTM and CDR2 is ANQGSEA. V dropped 0 bases and J dropped 3 bases, with 13 bases sitting between them. CDR3 length: 15 residues.